This passage covers 18 T cell receptor beta chains from one sample sequenced in a study of a mutant IDH1 vaccine in newly diagnosed glioma. As for time point: week 47, end of study. It was 300 ug of mutant IDH1 20-mer peptide that made up each vaccine dose, given with topical imiquimod. Generated by immunoSEQ multiplex PCR, the TCRdb table keeps only in-frame clones and is missing some. Of over 45,000 clones in the sample, about 71% were seen once. These receptors' targets are unknown. Source: PBMCs, taken from a glioma patient whose treatment included an IDH1 peptide vaccine. The receptors shown here come from a man aged 45-60 years with glioma.

The DNA of the CDR3 is TGTGCCAGCGGCCGGAGCACAGATACGCAGTATTTT. Amino acid sequence: CASGRSTDTQYF. J is TRBJ2-3 and V is TRBV28; no clear D gene. CDR3 length: 12 residues. V dropped 8 bases and J dropped 0 bases, with 6 bases sitting between them. Germline CDR1 and CDR2: MDHEN and SYDVKM.

The gene calls are TRBV9 and TRBJ2-6; 8 nucleotides match TRBD1. The germline CDR1 and CDR2 sequences are SGDLS and YYNGEE. V shed 4 bases and J 0 bases; nucleotides not matched to a gene: 15. CDR3 size: 20 residues. The CDR3 DNA sequence: TGTGCCAGCAGCTTGGTAGCAGGGGGCGTCCCCGGCTCTGGGGCCAACGTCCTGACTTTC. This gives the protein CASSLVAGGVPGSGANVLTF. Variable domain in full (rest from reference TRBV9 and TRBJ2-6): DSGVTQTPKHLITATGQRVTLRCSPRSGDLSVYWYQQSLDQGLQFLIQYYNGEERAKGNILERFSAQQFPDLHSELNLSSLELGDSALYFCASSLVAGGVPGSGANVLTFGAGSRLTVL.

The CDR3 DNA follows: TGTGCCACACGGTCAGGAGATACTGGAAACACCATATATTTT. Its protein is CATRSGDTGNTIYF. The chain recombines TRBV10-3 with TRBJ1-3; no clear D. Deletions cut 10 bases from V and 2 bases from J, with 15 bases between. This CDR3 has 14 residues. Germline V gene lookup returns CDR1 ENHRY and CDR2 SYGVKD.

This chain links TRBV5-1 with TRBJ2-6; the match to TRBD1 covers 7 bases. The V gene end was trimmed by 2 bases and the J gene end by 2 bases; junction bases not matched to a gene: 4. There are 16 residues in the CDR3. CDR1 and CDR2 (germline): SGHRS, YFSETQ. The CDR3 sequence is CASSFRDSPGANVLTF. CDR3 nucleotide sequence: TGCGCCAGCAGCTTCCGGGACAGCCCTGGGGCCAACGTCCTGACTTTC. Full variable domain (missing parts from reference TRBV5-1 and TRBJ2-6): KAGVTQTPRYLIKTRGQQVTLSCSPISGHRSVSWYQQTPGQGLQFLFEYFSETQRNKGNFPGRFSGRQFSNSRSEMNVSTLELGDSALYLCASSFRDSPGANVLTFGAGSRLTVL.

The chain is built from TRBV7-9 and TRBJ2-2; D not resolved. V was trimmed by 4 bases and J by 2 bases, leaving 8 bases between them. The V gene's germline CDR1 is SEHNR and CDR2 FQNEAQ (reference sequence). The CDR3 contains 14 residues. CDR3 DNA: TGTGCCAGCAGCTACGTGACTAACACCGGGGAGCTGTTTTTT. Its protein is CASSYVTNTGELFF.

The CDR3 protein is CASSPQSASGAFF. In DNA form, the CDR3 reads TGTGCCAGCTCACCACAATCGGCCAGCGGAGCTTTCTTT. This rearrangement joins TRBV18 to TRBJ1-1; no reliable D call. The V gene's germline CDR1 is KGHSH and CDR2 LQKENI. The V end lost 1 base, the J end lost 10 bases, and 13 bases lay between the germline ends. This CDR3 has 13 amino acids.

The gene calls are TRBV9 and TRBJ1-2; 8 bases map to TRBD1. V was clipped by 4 bases and J by 8 bases; unmatched bases: 10. The germline V gene has CDR1 SGDLS and CDR2 YYNGEE. This CDR3 region has 14 residues. For the CDR3, the DNA is TGTGCCAGCAGCACCTATACAGGGGGGGACGGCTACACCTTC. Translated: CASSTYTGGDGYTF.

V gene TRBV19 combines with J gene TRBJ1-2; no firm D call. Germline V gene sequence: CDR1 LNHDA, CDR2 SQIVND (reference sequence). Trimming removed 7 bases at V and 2 bases at J, with 11 bases between. The CDR3 spans 13 residues. The CDR3 DNA follows: TGTGCCAGTACCGTCGGACGGAACTATGGCTACACCTTC. As protein: CASTVGRNYGYTF.

The rearrangement uses TRBV5-1 and TRBJ2-7; D is unclear. Germline V gene sequence: CDR1 SGHRS, CDR2 YFSETQ. Trimming shortened V by 6 bases and J by 3 bases, and 13 bases separated the two germline ends. This CDR3 region has 13 residues. CDR3 sequence reads: CASKGHSYYEQYF. The CDR3 DNA sequence: TGCGCCAGCAAAGGTCACAGCTACTACGAGCAGTACTTC.

This clone is labeled medium-sized. V is TRBV7-9 and J is TRBJ2-5, with 8 bases aligning to TRBD2. V lost 4 bases, J lost 2 bases, and 3 bases stayed unmatched. The CDR3 runs 14 residues. From germline, CDR1 is SEHNR and CDR2 FQNEAQ (reference sequence). CDR3 loop: CASSSIAGQETQYF. CDR3 DNA: TGTGCCAGCAGCTCCATAGCGGGGCAAGAGACCCAGTACTTC. Full variable domain (rest looked up from reference TRBV7-9 and TRBJ2-5): DTGVSQNPRHKITKRGQNVTFRCDPISEHNRLYWYRQTLGQGPEFLTYFQNEAQLEKSRLLSDRFSAERPKGSFSTLEIQRTEQGDSAMYLCASSSIAGQETQYFGPGTRLLVL.

Comments on this clone: Different DNA sequences within this sample yield the same CDR3. This chain connects TRBV5-1 to TRBJ2-7; 8 positions match TRBD1. Germline V gene lookup returns CDR1 SGHRS and CDR2 YFSETQ. The V gene end was trimmed by 4 bases and the J gene end by 2 bases; junction bases not matched to a gene: 5. This CDR3 has 14 amino acids. The CDR3 sequence: CASSLGQGPYEQYF. The DNA for the CDR3 is TGCGCCAGCAGCCTCGGACAGGGCCCCTACGAGCAGTACTTC.

This clone showed up just once. V and J are TRBV2 and TRBJ1-6; TRBD1 matches at 7 bases. In germline, CDR1 is SNHLY, CDR2 FYNNEI. The CDR3 length is 14 residues. The V and J ends lost 1 base and 13 bases, in that order; junction bases with no gene match: 7. The CDR3 protein is CASSEEGALGPLHF. Written as DNA, the CDR3 is TGTGCCAGCAGTGAAGAGGGGGCCTTAGGGCCCCTCCACTTT.

The chain has TRBV7-6 and TRBJ1-6; 7 bases match TRBD1. The V gene's germline CDR1 is SGHVS and CDR2 FNYEAQ. The V segment lost 5 bases and the J segment 8 bases; nucleotides outside the gene matches: 9. This CDR3 contains 15 residues. CDR3 sequence reads: CASSLQGGGDSPLHF. The CDR3 DNA sequence: TGTGCCAGCAGCCTTCAGGGGGGTGGGGATTCACCCCTCCACTTT.

CDR3 sequence reads: CASSPGTVGEKLFF. The CDR3 nucleotides are TGTGCCAGCAGCCCCGGGACAGTCGGGGAAAAACTGTTTTTT. This chain links TRBV5-8 with TRBJ1-4, with 7 bases fitting TRBD1. Germline CDR1 and CDR2: SGHTS and YDEGEE. Germline trimming cut 4 bases from V and 8 bases from J; bases unmatched to any gene: 8. CDR3 length: 14 amino acids.

A few counts support this clone. The J gene is TRBJ1-4, the V gene TRBV30; D might be TRBD1 (5 bases). Trimming cost V 1 base and J 7 bases, with 13 bases left between them. The germline gives CDR1 GTSNPN, CDR2 SVGIG (reference sequence). The CDR3 has 14 residues. The CDR3 DNA reads TGTGCCTGGAGTGCTGACAGCGTCCTTGAAAAACTGTTTTTT. It translates to CAWSADSVLEKLFF.

CDR3 coding DNA: TGTGCCAGCAGCTTGGCTGGAGGGGACAGGGAATACTATGGCTACACCTTC. It encodes CASSLAGGDREYYGYTF. The rearrangement joins TRBV5-8 to TRBJ1-2; 9 nucleotides match TRBD1. Germline loops: CDR1 SGHTS, CDR2 YDEGEE. V lost 0 bases to trimming and J lost 3 bases; unmatched junction nucleotides: 9. The CDR3 is made up of 17 amino acids.

This chain joins TRBV7-2 and TRBJ2-7, with 8 bases fitting TRBD1. Germline V gene sequence: CDR1 SGHTA, CDR2 FQGNSA. The CDR3 totals 14 residues. Trimming took 1 base from V and 4 from J; bases not matched to a gene: 3. The CDR3 DNA follows: TGTGCCAGCAGCTTAGGTCAGGGGGCGTACGAGCAGTACTTC. It yields the protein CASSLGQGAYEQYF.

This clone was counted at least ten times. One end of the junction fails to match germline, which may point to a read error. The CDR3 reads CASSTNLNTEAFF. CDR3 sequence (DNA): TGTGCTAGCAGCACCAACCTGAACACTGAAGCTTTCTTT. The chain joins TRBV7-7 to TRBJ1-1; D is uncertain. This CDR3 is 13 amino acids long. Germline CDR1 and CDR2: SSHAT and FNYEAQ (reference sequence). Looking up the rest from reference TRBV7-7 and TRBJ1-1 gives the full variable domain: GAGVSQSPRYKVTKRGQDVTLRCDPISSHATLYWYQQALGQGPEFLTYFNYEAQPDKSGLPSDRFSAERPEGSISTLTIQRTEQRDSAMYRCASSTNLNTEAFFGQGTRLTVV.